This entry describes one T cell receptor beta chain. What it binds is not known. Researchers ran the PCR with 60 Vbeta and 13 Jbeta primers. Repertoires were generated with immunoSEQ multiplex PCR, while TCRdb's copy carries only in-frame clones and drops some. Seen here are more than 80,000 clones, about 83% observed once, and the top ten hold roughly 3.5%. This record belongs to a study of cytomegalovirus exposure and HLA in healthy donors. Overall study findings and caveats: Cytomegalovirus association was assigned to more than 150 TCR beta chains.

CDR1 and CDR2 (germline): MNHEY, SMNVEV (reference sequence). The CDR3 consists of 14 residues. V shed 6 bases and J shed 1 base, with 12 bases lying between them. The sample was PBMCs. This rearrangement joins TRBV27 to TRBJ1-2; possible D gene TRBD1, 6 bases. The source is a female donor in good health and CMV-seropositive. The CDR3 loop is CASRVQGDNYGYTF. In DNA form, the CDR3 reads TGTGCCAGCAGGGTACAGGGAGATAACTATGGCTACACCTTC.